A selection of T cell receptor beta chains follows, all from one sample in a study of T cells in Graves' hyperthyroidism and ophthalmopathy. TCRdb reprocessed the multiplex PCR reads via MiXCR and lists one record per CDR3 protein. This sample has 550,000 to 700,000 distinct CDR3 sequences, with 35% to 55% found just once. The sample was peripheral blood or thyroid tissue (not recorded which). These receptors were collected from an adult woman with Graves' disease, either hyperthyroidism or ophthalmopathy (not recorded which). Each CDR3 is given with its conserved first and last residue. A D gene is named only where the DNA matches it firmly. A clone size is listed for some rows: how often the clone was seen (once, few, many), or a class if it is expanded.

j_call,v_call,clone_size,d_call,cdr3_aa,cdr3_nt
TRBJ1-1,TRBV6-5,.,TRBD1,CASSYPRQQGAIGNTEAFF,TGTGCCAGCAGTTACCCACGACAACAGGGGGCGATTGGGAACACTGAAGCTTTCTTT
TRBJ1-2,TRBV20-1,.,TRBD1,CSASTGVTGYTF,TGCAGTGCTAGTACAGGGGTTACTGGCTACACCTTC
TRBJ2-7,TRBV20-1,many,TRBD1,CSVDKGASEQYF,TGCAGTGTTGACAAGGGGGCAAGCGAGCAGTACTTC
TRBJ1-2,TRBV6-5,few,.,CASRGTGRNYGYTF,TGTGCCAGCAGGGGTACGGGAAGGAACTATGGCTACACCTTC
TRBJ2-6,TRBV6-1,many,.,CAGGFSGANVLTF,TGTGCCGGGGGGTTCTCTGGGGCCAACGTCCTGACTTTC
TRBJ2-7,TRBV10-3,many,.,CAISDGGRSYEQYF,TGTGCCATCAGTGATGGGGGGCGAAGCTACGAGCAGTACTTC
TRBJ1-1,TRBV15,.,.,CATSYKGGEDTEAFF,TGTGCCACCAGTTACAAGGGAGGGGAGGACACTGAAGCTTTCTTT
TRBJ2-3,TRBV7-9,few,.,CASSLDIDTQYF,TGTGCCAGCAGCTTAGATATAGATACGCAGTATTTT
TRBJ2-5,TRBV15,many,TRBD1,CATSPRPVGTGSVTQYF,TGTGCCACCAGCCCACGCCCGGTCGGGACAGGGTCGGTGACCCAGTACTTC
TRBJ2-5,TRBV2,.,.,CASSRLSSYQETLYF,TGTGCCAGCAGCCGTTTGAGTTCGTACCAAGAGACCCTGTACTTC
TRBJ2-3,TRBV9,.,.,CASSVGGWRDTQYF,TGTGCCAGCAGCGTAGGCGGGTGGAGGGATACGCAGTATTTT
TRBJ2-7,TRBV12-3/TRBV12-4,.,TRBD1,CASSLGQGAIYEQYF,TGTGCCAGCAGCCTGGGACAGGGGGCTATCTACGAGCAGTACTTC
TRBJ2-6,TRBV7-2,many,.,CASSLSRLGANVLTF,TGTGCCAGCAGCTTATCGAGGCTGGGGGCCAACGTCCTGACTTTC
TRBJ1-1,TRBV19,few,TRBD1,CASRIQGANTEAFF,TGTGCCAGTCGAATACAGGGGGCGAACACTGAAGCTTTCTTT
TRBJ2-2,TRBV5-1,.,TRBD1,CASSFTQGAGELFF,TGCGCCAGCAGCTTTACTCAGGGGGCAGGGGAGCTGTTTTTT
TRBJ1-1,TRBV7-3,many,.,CASSSGLGGAEAFF,TGTGCCAGCAGCTCTGGTTTAGGGGGAGCTGAAGCTTTCTTT
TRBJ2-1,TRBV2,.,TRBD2,CASTTSGGYNGQFF,TGTGCCAGCACGACTAGCGGAGGGTACAATGGGCAGTTCTTC
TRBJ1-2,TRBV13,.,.,CASSVLPPGANYGYTF,TGTGCCAGCAGCGTTCTCCCTCCCGGGGCTAACTATGGCTACACCTTC
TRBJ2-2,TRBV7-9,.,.,CASSLVRSINTGELSW,TGTGCCAGCAGCTTAGTCCGGAGCATAAACACCGGGGAGCTGTCTTGG
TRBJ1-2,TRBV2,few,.,CASSEAGLNYGYTF,TGTGCCAGCAGTGAAGCGGGGTTGAACTATGGCTACACCTTC
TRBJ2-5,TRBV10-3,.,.,CAISDEDTQETQYF,TGTGCCATCAGTGACGAAGACACGCAAGAGACCCAGTACTTC
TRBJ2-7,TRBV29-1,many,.,CSVEVQNSYEQYF,TGCAGCGTTGAAGTACAGAACTCCTACGAGCAGTACTTC
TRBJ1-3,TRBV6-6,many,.,CASRQNSGNTIYF,TGTGCCAGCAGACAGAACTCTGGAAACACCATATATTTT
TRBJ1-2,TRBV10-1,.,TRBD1,CASSSGDTGTGGYGYTF,TGCGCCAGCAGTAGCGGGGACACCGGGACAGGGGGCTATGGCTACACCTTC
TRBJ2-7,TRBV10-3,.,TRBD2,CAISESWTSGSYEQYF,TGTGCCATCAGTGAGTCCTGGACTAGCGGCTCCTACGAGCAGTACTTC
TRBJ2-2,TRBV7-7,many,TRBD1,CASSLDDRGSAGELFF,TGTGCTAGCAGCTTAGACGACAGGGGGAGCGCCGGGGAGCTGTTTTTT
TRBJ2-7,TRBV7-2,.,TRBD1,CASSLAGTGSVEQYF,TGTGCCAGCAGCTTAGCCGGGACAGGGTCCGTCGAGCAGTACTTC
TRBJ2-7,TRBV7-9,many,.,CASSNGQLLLYEQYF,TGTGCCAGCAGTAACGGACAACTACTCCTCTACGAGCAGTACTTC
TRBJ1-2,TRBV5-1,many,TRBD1,CASSSTRTGREDLYGYTF,TGCGCCAGCAGCTCTACCCGGACAGGGCGCGAAGACCTCTATGGCTACACCTTC
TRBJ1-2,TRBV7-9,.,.,CASSWRDNPHYGYTF,TGTGCCAGCAGTTGGAGGGACAACCCACACTATGGCTACACCTTC
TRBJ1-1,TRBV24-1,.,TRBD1,CATSGQGANTEAFF,TGTGCCACCAGTGGGCAGGGGGCGAACACTGAAGCTTTCTTT
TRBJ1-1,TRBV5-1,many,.,CASSQHTENTEAFF,TGCGCCAGCAGCCAACACACGGAGAACACTGAAGCTTTCTTT
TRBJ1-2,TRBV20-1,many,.,CSASKTGSHGYTF,TGCAGTGCCTCGAAGACAGGATCACATGGCTACACCTTC
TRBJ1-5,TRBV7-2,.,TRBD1,CASSYPSGTVYQPQHF,TGTGCCAGCAGTTACCCTTCCGGGACAGTGTATCAGCCCCAGCATTTT
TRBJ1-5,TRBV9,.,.,CASSPARVVGQPQHF,TGTGCCAGCAGTCCCGCGAGGGTTGTCGGGCAGCCCCAGCATTTT
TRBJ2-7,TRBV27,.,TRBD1,CASSPRQGSSYEQYF,TGTGCCAGCAGTCCCAGACAGGGAAGCTCCTACGAGCAGTACTTC
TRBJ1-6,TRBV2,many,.,CASSEAKRSLHF,TGTGCCAGCAGTGAAGCGAAACGGTCCCTCCACTTT
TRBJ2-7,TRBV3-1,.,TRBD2,CASSQDELAGVLEQYF,TGTGCCAGCAGCCAAGACGAACTAGCGGGAGTTCTCGAGCAGTACTTC
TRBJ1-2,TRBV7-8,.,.,CASSWATENYGYTF,TGTGCCAGCAGCTGGGCAACGGAGAACTATGGCTACACCTTC
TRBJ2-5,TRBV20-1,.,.,CSASDQGAKETQYF,TGCAGTGCTAGTGACCAGGGAGCGAAGGAGACCCAGTACTTC
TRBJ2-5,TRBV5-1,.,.,CASSLEGVSQETQYF,TGCGCCAGCAGCTTGGAAGGGGTGTCGCAAGAGACCCAGTACTTC
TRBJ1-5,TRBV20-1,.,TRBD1,CSATQGAGQPQHF,TGCAGTGCGACACAGGGGGCAGGGCAGCCCCAGCATTTT
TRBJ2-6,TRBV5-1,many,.,CASSPEPRFGANVLTF,TGCGCCAGCAGCCCGGAACCTCGTTTTGGGGCCAACGTCCTGACTTTC
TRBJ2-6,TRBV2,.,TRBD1,CASRTGWSSGANVLTF,TGTGCCAGCCGGACAGGGTGGTCCTCTGGGGCCAATGTCCTGACTTTC
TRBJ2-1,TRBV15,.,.,CATSRSRVNEQFF,TGTGCCACCAGCAGGTCCAGGGTCAATGAGCAGTTCTTC